The clone carrying this T cell receptor beta chain was seen a single time. This specimen comes from a study of blood T cell repertoires in COVID-19. Sequencing used immunoSEQ multiplex PCR; TCRdb keeps in-frame clones, though not all of them. Of about 480,000 clones detected, roughly 90% appear once; the ten largest clones hold over 1.5%. Cohort placement rested on clinical history that participants reported themselves. Recovered status in Cohort 3 required two negative PCRs, clearance, or symptom resolution. V shed 0 bases and J shed 8 bases, with 13 bases lying between them. The CDR3 has 14 amino acids. Germline V gives CDR1 SGHTA, CDR2 FQGNSA.

The sequenced sample consisted of PBMCs or T cells enriched from blood (not recorded which). The clonotype comes from a woman aged 40 to 49 who had recovered from COVID-19. V and J are TRBV7-2 and TRBJ1-2; D may be TRBD1 (5 bases). CDR3 loop: CASSLASQGRGYTF. The CDR3 DNA reads TGTGCCAGCAGCTTAGCGTCCCAGGGCCGGGGCTACACCTTC.